Listed below are T cell receptor beta chains from one sample, sequenced in a study of regulatory T cells in long-lasting Graves disease. TCRdb reprocessed the multiplex PCR reads via MiXCR and lists one record per CDR3 protein. The sample consists of approximately 400,000 distinct CDR3 sequences, roughly 20% of them appearing once. The sample here was peripheral blood mononuclear cells (PBMCs), taken when the disease was refractory, from a patient treated with antithyroid drugs. Source of these receptors: a female donor with Graves disease. Both conserved end residues are part of each CDR3. D genes are given only for firm matches. Size tells how often a clone was seen (once, few, many) or the class of an expanded clone, and some rows leave it out.

clone size: many
CDR3 length: 17
J gene: TRBJ2-2
V gene: TRBV27
D gene: TRBD2
CDR3 DNA: TGTGCCAGCAGTTCCCTGGCTAGCGGGAGTGGCACCGGGGAGCTGTTTTTT
CDR3 protein: CASSSLASGSGTGELFF

clone size: many
CDR3 length: 16
J gene: TRBJ2-1
V gene: TRBV12-3/TRBV12-4
D gene: TRBD2
CDR3 DNA: TGTGCCAGCGCAGCCCATAACCCGACTAGCGGGAATGAGCAGTTCTTC
CDR3 protein: CASAAHNPTSGNEQFF

clone size: .
CDR3 length: 15
J gene: TRBJ1-2
V gene: TRBV4-2
D gene: .
CDR3 DNA: TGTGCCAGCAGCCAATGGTCGGCAGGGAACTATGGCTACACCTTC
CDR3 protein: CASSQWSAGNYGYTF

clone size: few
CDR3 length: 16
J gene: TRBJ1-1
V gene: TRBV4-3
D gene: .
CDR3 DNA: TGCGCCAGCAGCCAAGGTTCGGGCCATTCGAACACTGAAGCTTTCTTT
CDR3 protein: CASSQGSGHSNTEAFF

clone size: .
CDR3 length: 17
J gene: TRBJ1-1
V gene: TRBV13
D gene: .
CDR3 DNA: TGTGCCAGCAGCTTAGCCCCCCAGAGGCGGATGAACACTGAAGCTTTCTTT
CDR3 protein: CASSLAPQRRMNTEAFF

clone size: many
CDR3 length: 17
J gene: TRBJ1-6
V gene: TRBV27
D gene: TRBD1
CDR3 DNA: TGTGCCAGCAGTTTATCGTCCTGGGGACAGTACCATTCACCCCTCCACTTT
CDR3 protein: CASSLSSWGQYHSPLHF

clone size: many
CDR3 length: 13
J gene: TRBJ2-7
V gene: TRBV30
D gene: TRBD1
CDR3 DNA: TGTGCCTGGAGGGTGGGACAGAAGTTCGAGCAGTACTTC
CDR3 protein: CAWRVGQKFEQYF

clone size: .
CDR3 length: 15
J gene: TRBJ2-7
V gene: TRBV6-1
D gene: TRBD2
CDR3 DNA: TGTGCCAGCTCAAGCCAGACTAGCGGGAGTTACGAGCAGTACTTC
CDR3 protein: CASSSQTSGSYEQYF

clone size: .
CDR3 length: 20
J gene: TRBJ2-6
V gene: TRBV5-1
D gene: TRBD1
CDR3 DNA: TGCGCCAGCAGCCCCCTCCTCGGCACGGCAGGGGGCTCTGGGGCCAACGTCCTGACTTTC
CDR3 protein: CASSPLLGTAGGSGANVLTF

clone size: .
CDR3 length: 13
J gene: TRBJ2-7
V gene: TRBV29-1
D gene: TRBD2
CDR3 DNA: TGCAGCGTCGGACTAGCGGGAGACTACGAGCAGTACTTC
CDR3 protein: CSVGLAGDYEQYF

clone size: few
CDR3 length: 14
J gene: TRBJ2-5
V gene: TRBV20-1
D gene: TRBD2
CDR3 DNA: TGCAGTGCTAGCAGACTAGCGGGAGGAGAGACCCAGTACTTC
CDR3 protein: CSASRLAGGETQYF

clone size: .
CDR3 length: 13
J gene: TRBJ2-5
V gene: TRBV7-2
D gene: .
CDR3 DNA: TGTGCCAGCAGAGCTGACAGTCAAGAGACCCAGTACTTC
CDR3 protein: CASRADSQETQYF

clone size: few
CDR3 length: 15
J gene: TRBJ1-2
V gene: TRBV3-1
D gene: .
CDR3 DNA: TGTGCCAGCGGACATCTCTCAGGGGATAGAGTTGGCTACACCTTC
CDR3 protein: CASGHLSGDRVGYTF

clone size: few
CDR3 length: 18
J gene: TRBJ1-2
V gene: TRBV6-2/TRBV6-3
D gene: TRBD1
CDR3 DNA: TGTGCCAGCAGTTACGGAACCCTACAGGGGCCTTCTGTGGATGGCTACACCTTC
CDR3 protein: CASSYGTLQGPSVDGYTF

clone size: few
CDR3 length: 15
J gene: TRBJ2-5
V gene: TRBV6-1
D gene: .
CDR3 DNA: TGTGCCAGCAGTACCGGGACTCGACTTCGGGAGACCCAGTACTTC
CDR3 protein: CASSTGTRLRETQYF

clone size: many
CDR3 length: 14
J gene: TRBJ1-1
V gene: TRBV28
D gene: TRBD1
CDR3 DNA: TGTGCCAGCACCCCCGGGACAGAGAACACTGAAGCTTTCTTT
CDR3 protein: CASTPGTENTEAFF

clone size: .
CDR3 length: 18
J gene: TRBJ2-6
V gene: TRBV30
D gene: TRBD1
CDR3 DNA: TGTGCCTGGAGTTTTCCCACAGGGGGTCTCTCTGGGGCCAACGTCCTGACTTTC
CDR3 protein: CAWSFPTGGLSGANVLTF

clone size: few
CDR3 length: 12
J gene: TRBJ1-6
V gene: TRBV6-2/TRBV6-3
D gene: .
CDR3 DNA: TGTGCCAGCAGCTACCAGAATTCACCCCTCCACTTT
CDR3 protein: CASSYQNSPLHF

clone size: many
CDR3 length: 14
J gene: TRBJ1-2
V gene: TRBV12-3/TRBV12-4
D gene: .
CDR3 DNA: TGTGCCAGCAGTTCAACCAGGGGATCCTATGGCTACACCTTC
CDR3 protein: CASSSTRGSYGYTF

clone size: many
CDR3 length: 12
J gene: TRBJ2-7
V gene: TRBV28
D gene: .
CDR3 DNA: TGTGCCAGCAGTTTATTAGGTGGGGAGCAGTACTTC
CDR3 protein: CASSLLGGEQYF

clone size: .
CDR3 length: 16
J gene: TRBJ1-4
V gene: TRBV19
D gene: .
CDR3 DNA: TGTGCCAGTAGTATCTATGCGGCAGGGGAAGATGAAAAACTGTTTTTT
CDR3 protein: CASSIYAAGEDEKLFF

clone size: few
CDR3 length: 15
J gene: TRBJ1-6
V gene: TRBV28
D gene: TRBD1
CDR3 DNA: TGTGCCAGCAGTCTCACCAGGACAGGGCTCTCACCCCTCCACTTT
CDR3 protein: CASSLTRTGLSPLHF

clone size: .
CDR3 length: 19
J gene: TRBJ2-2
V gene: TRBV20-1
D gene: TRBD2
CDR3 DNA: TGCAGTGCTCCCGGGACTAGCGGGAGAACGAAGACGGACACCGGGGAGCTGTTTTTT
CDR3 protein: CSAPGTSGRTKTDTGELFF

clone size: many
CDR3 length: 15
J gene: TRBJ1-5
V gene: TRBV19
D gene: .
CDR3 DNA: TGTGCCAGTAGTATAGAACAGGTTTGGGACCAGCCCCAGCATTTT
CDR3 protein: CASSIEQVWDQPQHF

clone size: many
CDR3 length: 15
J gene: TRBJ2-7
V gene: TRBV20-1
D gene: .
CDR3 DNA: TGCAGTGCTAGAGTAGGTCGGAGGAGCAGCTACGAGCAGTACTTC
CDR3 protein: CSARVGRRSSYEQYF

clone size: many
CDR3 length: 15
J gene: TRBJ1-5
V gene: TRBV28
D gene: TRBD1
CDR3 DNA: TGTGCCAGCAGTCCCGGGACAGCGAGCAATCAGCCCCAGCATTTT
CDR3 protein: CASSPGTASNQPQHF

clone size: many
CDR3 length: 13
J gene: TRBJ1-2
V gene: TRBV6-1
D gene: .
CDR3 DNA: TGTGCCAGCAGTCTCCGGGACTTGGGTGGCTACACCTTC
CDR3 protein: CASSLRDLGGYTF

clone size: few
CDR3 length: 14
J gene: TRBJ2-7
V gene: TRBV7-2
D gene: TRBD2
CDR3 DNA: TGTGCCAGCAGCCCCCAGACTAGCAGCTACGAGCAGTACTTC
CDR3 protein: CASSPQTSSYEQYF

clone size: many
CDR3 length: 16
J gene: TRBJ1-5
V gene: TRBV2
D gene: .
CDR3 DNA: TGTGCCAGCAGTGAAGAGACAACAGAGTGGGGTCAGCCCCAGCATTTT
CDR3 protein: CASSEETTEWGQPQHF

clone size: few
CDR3 length: 16
J gene: TRBJ1-5
V gene: TRBV20-1
D gene: .
CDR3 DNA: TGCAGTGCTATACCCCCGGTCCCGAGGGGCAATCAGCCCCAGCATTTT
CDR3 protein: CSAIPPVPRGNQPQHF

clone size: .
CDR3 length: 12
J gene: TRBJ1-3
V gene: TRBV6-1
D gene: .
CDR3 DNA: TGTGCCACCCAGGGGAAAGGAAACACCATATATTTT
CDR3 protein: CATQGKGNTIYF

clone size: .
CDR3 length: 13
J gene: TRBJ1-1
V gene: TRBV7-2
D gene: .
CDR3 DNA: TGTGCCAGCAGCTTTCGGGCAGCAGATGAAGCTTTCTTT
CDR3 protein: CASSFRAADEAFF

clone size: few
CDR3 length: 14
J gene: TRBJ2-5
V gene: TRBV3-1
D gene: TRBD1
CDR3 DNA: TGTGCCAGCAGCCCCCAGCACAGGGGGGAGACCCAGTACTTC
CDR3 protein: CASSPQHRGETQYF

clone size: many
CDR3 length: 13
J gene: TRBJ2-2
V gene: TRBV29-1
D gene: .
CDR3 DNA: TGCAGCGTCGCGGGACTTAACACCGGGGAGCTGTTTTTT
CDR3 protein: CSVAGLNTGELFF

clone size: .
CDR3 length: 18
J gene: TRBJ2-1
V gene: TRBV28
D gene: TRBD2
CDR3 DNA: TGTGCCAGCAGCTCGGGACTAGCGGGAGCTTTGGCTGGGAATGAGCAGTTCTTC
CDR3 protein: CASSSGLAGALAGNEQFF